This is a list of T cell receptor beta chains from one sample in a study of blood T cell repertoires in COVID-19. Assay: immunoSEQ multiplex PCR; the TCRdb copy retains only in-frame clones and omits some. The sample carries around 18,000 clones, 77% recorded once. Sample: peripheral blood. The receptor source for this set is a man between 65 and 79 years old with COVID-19, enrolled during active disease. The CDR3 runs from the conserved cysteine through the conserved F or W. D genes are given only for firm matches. Clone size is shown for a subset of rows, as once, few, many or a class of expanded clone.

>NA|TRBJ2-7|TRBV4-2|TRBD2
TGTGCCAGCAGAAGGACTAGCGGGGGGGCCGGGGCCTACGAGCAGTACTTC
CASRRTSGGAGAYEQYF
>medium-sized|TRBJ2-7|TRBV27|TRBD2
TGTGCCAGCAGTCGCGGGTTAGCGGGGGGCGCCTACGAGCAGTACTTC
CASSRGLAGGAYEQYF
>NA|TRBJ2-7|TRBV19|NA
TGTGCCAGTATTTCCCTGGGGGGGCGGGCCCCGTTCTACGAGCAGTACTTC
CASISLGGRAPFYEQYF
>NA|TRBJ1-2|TRBV14|TRBD1
TGTGCCAGCAGCCGACGGACAGGACCCCTCTATGGCTACACCTTC
CASSRRTGPLYGYTF
>NA|TRBJ1-5|TRBV5-1|TRBD1
TGCGCCAGCAGGACAGGGGATGGGCCCCAGCATTTT
CASRTGDGPQHF
>NA|TRBJ1-2|TRBV25-1|NA
TGTGCCAGCAGTGAACTTGGACCCGGGGGGGGCTACACCTTC
CASSELGPGGGYTF
>NA|TRBJ2-1|TRBV28|NA
TGTGCCAGCAGTGTGTGGGACTTCCGAGGCTACAATGAGCAGTTCTTC
CASSVWDFRGYNEQFF
>NA|TRBJ2-2|TRBV5-1|NA
TGCGCCAGCAGCTTGGGGGCCGGGACATTAACCGGGGAGCTGTTTTTT
CASSLGAGTLTGELFF
>NA|TRBJ2-1|TRBV24-1|TRBD2
TGTGCCACCAGTGATTCCGTACGGGTCGGGGGGAATGAGCAGTTCTTC
CATSDSVRVGGNEQFF
>NA|TRBJ1-5|TRBV12-3/TRBV12-4|NA
TGTGCCAGCAGTTTTGTCTCTCAGCCCCAGCATTTT
CASSFVSQPQHF
>few|TRBJ1-2|TRBV12-3/TRBV12-4|NA
TGTGCCAGCAGACCCTATTATGGCTACACCTTC
CASRPYYGYTF
>few|TRBJ1-1|TRBV28|TRBD1
TGTGCCAGCGGAATGCCGGACAGGGCCGCCACTGAAGCTTTCTTT
CASGMPDRAATEAFF
>NA|TRBJ1-1|TRBV6-4|TRBD1
TGTGCCAGCAGTGGAAGGACAGGGGATGGAACTGAAGCTTTCTTT
CASSGRTGDGTEAFF
>NA|TRBJ1-5|TRBV27|NA
TGTGCCAGCAGTTTAGAGGCGTCCAATCAGCCCCAGCATTTT
CASSLEASNQPQHF
>NA|TRBJ2-1|TRBV7-2|TRBD2
TGTGCCAGCAGCCTAACGGGGCAGCGGGGGGGCGTGAATGAGCAGTTCTTC
CASSLTGQRGGVNEQFF
>NA|TRBJ1-3|TRBV6-5|TRBD1
TGTGCCAGCAGTCTACGACAGGGCGGAAACACCATATATTTT
CASSLRQGGNTIYF
>once|TRBJ2-7|TRBV4-3|NA
TGCGCCAGCAGCCAAGATCAGGGTCGGGAGCAGTACTTC
CASSQDQGREQYF
>NA|TRBJ1-3|TRBV7-9|NA
TGTGCCAGCAGCCCTCCGGTCTCTGGAAACACCATATATTTT
CASSPPVSGNTIYF
>once|TRBJ2-7|TRBV9|TRBD2
TGTGCCAGCAGCGTCCTCCTAGCGGCGACCTCCCGAGAGCAGTACTTC
CASSVLLAATSREQYF
>NA|TRBJ2-1|TRBV29-1|TRBD2
TGCAGCGCAACTAGCGGGAGGGCTAATCTCTTAGCTGAGCAGTTCTTC
CSATSGRANLLAEQFF
>NA|TRBJ2-1|TRBV6-4|TRBD1
TGTGCCAGCAGTTTACAGGGGGTATCCTACAATGAGCAGTTCTTC
CASSLQGVSYNEQFF
>NA|TRBJ1-6|TRBV6-5|TRBD1
TGTGCCAGCAGTTACCTGAGGACAGGGGGCCAATCACCCCTCCACTTT
CASSYLRTGGQSPLHF
>few|TRBJ2-3|TRBV18|TRBD2
TGTGCCAGCTATTACCAAGCGGGGGGCATCACAGATACGCAGTATTTT
CASYYQAGGITDTQYF
>once|TRBJ2-5|TRBV30|TRBD2
TGTGCCTGGAGTGGACTAGCGGGAGCTCACCAAGAGACCCAGTACTTC
CAWSGLAGAHQETQYF
>few|TRBJ2-7|TRBV25-1|NA
TGTGCCAGCAGGCAGACCCTCCAGGGGATCCACGAGCAGTACTTC
CASRQTLQGIHEQYF
>few|TRBJ2-7|TRBV27|NA
TGTGCCAGCAGTTTAACAGGCTCCTACGAGCAGTACTTC
CASSLTGSYEQYF
>few|TRBJ1-4|TRBV24-1|NA
TGTGCCACCCGGGGCGGGGCTGAGGGAAAACTGTTTTTT
CATRGGAEGKLFF
>NA|TRBJ1-4|TRBV7-9|NA
TGTGCCAGCAGCCTTGACAGAATAAATGAAAAACTGTTTTTT
CASSLDRINEKLFF
>NA|TRBJ2-7|TRBV10-1|TRBD2
TGCGCCAGCAGTAGCCTAGCGGGAGGTTACGAGCAGTACTTC
CASSSLAGGYEQYF
>NA|TRBJ2-7|TRBV19|NA
TGTGCCAGTAGTATTGCCGGGTCCTCGAATGGCGAGCAGTACTTC
CASSIAGSSNGEQYF
>NA|TRBJ2-3|TRBV7-2|TRBD1
TGTGCCAGCCCATCATCAGACAGGGTCACAGATACGCAGTATTTT
CASPSSDRVTDTQYF
>NA|TRBJ2-1|TRBV4-1|TRBD2
TGCGCCAGCAGCCAAGAAGCCAGCGGGGGGTACAATGAGCAGTTCTTC
CASSQEASGGYNEQFF
>NA|TRBJ1-6|TRBV5-1|NA
TGCGCCAGCAGCCTCCAGTCTTCTCAGGGTAATTCACCCCTCCACTTT
CASSLQSSQGNSPLHF
>NA|TRBJ1-2|TRBV19|NA
TGTGCCAGTAGTATCCCCCCAGGCTATGGCTACACCTTC
CASSIPPGYGYTF
>NA|TRBJ1-5|TRBV6-6|NA
TGTGCCAGCAGTTACTCGATCTCGGGGAACAATCAGCCCCAGCATTTT
CASSYSISGNNQPQHF
>NA|TRBJ1-5|TRBV27|TRBD1
TGTGCCAGCAGTGTGGACAGGGCGGTCAATCAGCCCCAGCATTTT
CASSVDRAVNQPQHF
>NA|TRBJ2-1|TRBV5-1|NA
TGCGCCAGCAGCTCGGAGGCCCACAATGAGCAGTTCTTC
CASSSEAHNEQFF
>NA|TRBJ1-5|TRBV18|NA
TGTGCCAGCTCACCAGGGAGGGCAGGGAAAACTAATCAGCCCCAGCATTTT
CASSPGRAGKTNQPQHF
>NA|TRBJ2-1|TRBV5-1|NA
TGCGCCAGCAGCTTGGATAGGGGTGTGGTCAATGAGCAGTTCTTC
CASSLDRGVVNEQFF
>NA|TRBJ2-7|TRBV4-1|TRBD1
TGCGCCAGCAGCCTCCTGGACAGGGTTTCTTACGAGCAGTACTTC
CASSLLDRVSYEQYF
>NA|TRBJ1-2|TRBV4-1|NA
TGCGCCAGCAGCCAGGAGGCTGCAATTCCTAACTATGGCTACACCTTC
CASSQEAAIPNYGYTF
>NA|TRBJ2-1|TRBV5-1|TRBD2
TGCGCCAGCAGCTATACTAGCGGGGGCCTCAATGAGCAGTTCTTC
CASSYTSGGLNEQFF
>NA|TRBJ1-2|TRBV4-1|TRBD1
TGCGCCAGCAGCCAAGTCGGGACAGGACTGTTCTATGGCTACACCTTC
CASSQVGTGLFYGYTF
>NA|TRBJ2-3|TRBV5-1|TRBD2
TGCGCCAGCAGCTTGACTAGCGGGAACACTTATAGCACAGATACGCAGTATTTT
CASSLTSGNTYSTDTQYF
>NA|TRBJ2-7|TRBV19|TRBD1
TGTGCCAGTAGTAAAGTGGGTGCCGGGACAGTGGGGTACGAGCAGTACTTC
CASSKVGAGTVGYEQYF
>NA|TRBJ1-1|TRBV12-3/TRBV12-4|NA
TGTGCCAGCAGTACAGTGGGTACGACTGAAGCTTTCTTT
CASSTVGTTEAFF
>NA|TRBJ1-3|TRBV3-1/TRBV3-2|TRBD1
TGTGCCAGCAGCCAAGGGACAGGGCGAAACACCATATATTTT
CASSQGTGRNTIYF
>NA|TRBJ2-2|TRBV10-3|TRBD1
TGTGCCATCCAAAGACCAGGGGGCACCGGGGAGCTGTTTTTT
CAIQRPGGTGELFF